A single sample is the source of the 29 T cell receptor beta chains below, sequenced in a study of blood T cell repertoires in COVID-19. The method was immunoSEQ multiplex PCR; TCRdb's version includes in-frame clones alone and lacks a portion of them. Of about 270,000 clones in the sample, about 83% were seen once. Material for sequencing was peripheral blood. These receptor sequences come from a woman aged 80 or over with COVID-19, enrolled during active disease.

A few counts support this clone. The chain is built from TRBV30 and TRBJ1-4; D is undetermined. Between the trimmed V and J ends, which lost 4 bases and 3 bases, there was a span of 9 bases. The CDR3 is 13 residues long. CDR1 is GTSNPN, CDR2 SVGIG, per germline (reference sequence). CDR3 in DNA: TGTGCCTGGAATCTGATAGCTAATGAAAAACTGTTTTTT. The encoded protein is CAWNLIANEKLFF.

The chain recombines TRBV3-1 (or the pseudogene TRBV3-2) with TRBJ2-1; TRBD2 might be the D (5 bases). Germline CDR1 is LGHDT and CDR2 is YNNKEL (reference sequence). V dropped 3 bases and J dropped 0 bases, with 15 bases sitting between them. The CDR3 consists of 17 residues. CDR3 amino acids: CASSQEIATSSYNEQFF. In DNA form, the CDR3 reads TGTGCCAGCAGCCAGGAAATAGCGACAAGCTCCTACAATGAGCAGTTCTTC.

CDR3 region: CASSVDQGTYEQYF. The DNA of the CDR3 is TGTGCCAGCAGCGTAGATCAGGGAACCTACGAGCAGTACTTC. The rearrangement uses TRBV9 and TRBJ2-7, with D perhaps TRBD1 (5 bases). V shed 0 bases and J shed 2 bases, with 9 bases lying between them. This CDR3 comprises 14 residues. In germline, CDR1 is SGDLS, CDR2 YYNGEE.

CDR3 residues: CASRPAGSTDTQYF. The CDR3 nucleotides read TGTGCCAGCAGGCCAGCGGGATCCACAGATACGCAGTATTTT. The genes are TRBV6-5 and TRBJ2-3; 7 bases match TRBD2. This CDR3 comprises 14 residues. Trimming took 6 bases from V and 2 from J; bases not matched to a gene: 5. Germline CDR1 and CDR2: MNHEY and SVGAGI.

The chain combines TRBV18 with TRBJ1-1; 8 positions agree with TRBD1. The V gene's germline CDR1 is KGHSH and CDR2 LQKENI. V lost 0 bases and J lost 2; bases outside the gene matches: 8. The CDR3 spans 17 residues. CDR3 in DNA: TGTGCCAGCTCACCACCGTCGCCAGGGGGCTTAAACACTGAAGCTTTCTTT. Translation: CASSPPSPGGLNTEAFF.

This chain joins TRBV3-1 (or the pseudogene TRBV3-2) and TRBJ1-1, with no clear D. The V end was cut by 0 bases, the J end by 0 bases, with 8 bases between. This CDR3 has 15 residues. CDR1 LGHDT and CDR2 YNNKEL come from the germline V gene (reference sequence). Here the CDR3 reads CASSQDARLNTEAFF. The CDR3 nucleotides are TGTGCCAGCAGCCAAGATGCCAGGCTGAACACTGAAGCTTTCTTT.

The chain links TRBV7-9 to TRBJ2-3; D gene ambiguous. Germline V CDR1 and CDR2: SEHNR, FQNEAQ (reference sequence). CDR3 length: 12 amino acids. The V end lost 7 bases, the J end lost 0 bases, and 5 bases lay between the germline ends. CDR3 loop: CASTTSTDTQYF. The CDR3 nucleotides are TGTGCCAGCACCACTAGCACAGATACGCAGTATTTT.

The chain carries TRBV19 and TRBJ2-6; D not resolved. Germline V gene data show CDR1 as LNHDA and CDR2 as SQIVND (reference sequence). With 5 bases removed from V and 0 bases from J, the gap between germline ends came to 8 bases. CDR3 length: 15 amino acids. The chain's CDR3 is CASSPGISGANVLTF. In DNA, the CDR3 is TGTGCCAGTAGTCCAGGAATCTCTGGGGCCAACGTCCTGACTTTC.

The CDR3 nucleotides are TGCAGCGTGGTAGGGACTGGTACGACCTACGAGCAGTACTTC. Translating gives CSVVGTGTTYEQYF. This chain joins TRBV29-1 and TRBJ2-7; possible D gene TRBD2, 6 bases. The CDR3 loop spans 14 amino acids. Germline CDR1 and CDR2: SQVTM and ANQGSEA. The V end was cut by 6 bases, the J end by 2 bases, with 17 bases between.

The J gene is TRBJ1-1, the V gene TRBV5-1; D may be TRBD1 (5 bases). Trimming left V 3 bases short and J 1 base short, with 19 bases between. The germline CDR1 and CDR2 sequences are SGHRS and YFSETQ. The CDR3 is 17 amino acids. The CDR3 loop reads CASSSWGAGSANTEAFF. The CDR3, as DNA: TGCGCCAGCAGCTCATGGGGCGCGGGGAGTGCGAACACTGAAGCTTTCTTT.

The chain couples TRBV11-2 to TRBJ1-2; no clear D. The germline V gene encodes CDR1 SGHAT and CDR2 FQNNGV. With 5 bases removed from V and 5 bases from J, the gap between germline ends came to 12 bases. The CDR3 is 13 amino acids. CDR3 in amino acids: CASSRRSAYGYTF. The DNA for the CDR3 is TGTGCCAGCAGCCGACGGAGTGCTTATGGCTACACCTTC.

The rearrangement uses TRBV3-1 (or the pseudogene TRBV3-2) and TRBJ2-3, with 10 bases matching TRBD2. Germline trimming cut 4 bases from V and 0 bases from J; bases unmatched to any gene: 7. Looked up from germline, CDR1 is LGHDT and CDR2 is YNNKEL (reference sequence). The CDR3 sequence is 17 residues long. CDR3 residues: CASSRDPGLASTDTQYF. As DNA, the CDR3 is TGTGCCAGCAGCCGTGACCCGGGACTAGCGAGCACAGATACGCAGTATTTT.

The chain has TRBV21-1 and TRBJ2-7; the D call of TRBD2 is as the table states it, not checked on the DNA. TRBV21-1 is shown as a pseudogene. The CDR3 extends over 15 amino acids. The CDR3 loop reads CASSKPLDSTYEQYF. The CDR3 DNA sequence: TGTGCCAGCAGCAAACCTCTTGACTCAACCTACGAGCAGTACTTC.

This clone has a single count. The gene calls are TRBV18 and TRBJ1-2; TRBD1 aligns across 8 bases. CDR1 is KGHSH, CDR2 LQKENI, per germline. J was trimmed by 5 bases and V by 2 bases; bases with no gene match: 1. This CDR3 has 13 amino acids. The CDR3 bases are TGTGCCAGCTCACCATGGACAGGGTATGGCTACACCTTC. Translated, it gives CASSPWTGYGYTF.

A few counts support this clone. CDR3 sequence: CASSRGGSGNTIYF. In nucleotides, the CDR3 is TGTGCCAGCAGTCGGGGGGGGTCTGGAAACACCATATATTTT. The chain is built from TRBV3-1 (or the pseudogene TRBV3-2) and TRBJ1-3; D is perhaps TRBD1 (5 bases). The CDR3 is 14 residues long. The germline CDR1 and CDR2 sequences are LGHDT and YNNKEL (reference sequence). V was trimmed by 6 bases and J by 1 base, leaving 10 bases between them.

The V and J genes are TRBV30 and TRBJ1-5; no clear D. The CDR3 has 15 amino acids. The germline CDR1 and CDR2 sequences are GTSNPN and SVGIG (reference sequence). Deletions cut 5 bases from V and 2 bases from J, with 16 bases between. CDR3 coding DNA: TGTGCCTGGGGTCCCCCCCAGGTGGGCAATCAGCCCCAGCATTTT. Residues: CAWGPPQVGNQPQHF.

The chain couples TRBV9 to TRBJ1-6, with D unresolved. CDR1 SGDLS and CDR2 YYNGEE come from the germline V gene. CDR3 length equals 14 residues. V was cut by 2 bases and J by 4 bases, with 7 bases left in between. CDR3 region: CASSVQQYNSPLHF. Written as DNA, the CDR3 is TGTGCCAGCAGCGTTCAACAGTATAATTCACCCCTCCACTTT.

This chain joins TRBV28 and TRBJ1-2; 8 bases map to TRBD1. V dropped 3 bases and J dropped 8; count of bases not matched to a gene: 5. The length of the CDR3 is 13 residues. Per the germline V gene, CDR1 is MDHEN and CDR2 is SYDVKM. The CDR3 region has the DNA TGTGCCAGCAGTTTCCCAGGGGGCAACGGCTACACCTTC. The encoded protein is CASSFPGGNGYTF.

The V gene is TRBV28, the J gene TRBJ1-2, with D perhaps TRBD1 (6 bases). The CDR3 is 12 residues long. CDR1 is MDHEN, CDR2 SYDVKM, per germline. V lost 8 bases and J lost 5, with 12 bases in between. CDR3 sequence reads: CASGGDTYGYTF. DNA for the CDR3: TGTGCCAGCGGTGGGGACACATATGGCTACACCTTC.

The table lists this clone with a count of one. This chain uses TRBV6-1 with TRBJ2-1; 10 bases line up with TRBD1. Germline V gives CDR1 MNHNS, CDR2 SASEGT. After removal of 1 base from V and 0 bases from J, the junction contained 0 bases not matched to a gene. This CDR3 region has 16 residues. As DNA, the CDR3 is TGTGCCAGCAGTGAAGGGACAGGGGGCTCCTACAATGAGCAGTTCTTC. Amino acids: CASSEGTGGSYNEQFF.

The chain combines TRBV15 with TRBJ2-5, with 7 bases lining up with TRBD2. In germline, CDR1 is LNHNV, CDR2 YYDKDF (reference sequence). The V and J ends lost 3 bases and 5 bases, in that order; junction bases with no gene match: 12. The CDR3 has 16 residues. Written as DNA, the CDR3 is TGTGCCACCAGCAGGGCCGGGACGGGAGGTGAGGAGACCCAGTACTTC. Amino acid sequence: CATSRAGTGGEETQYF.

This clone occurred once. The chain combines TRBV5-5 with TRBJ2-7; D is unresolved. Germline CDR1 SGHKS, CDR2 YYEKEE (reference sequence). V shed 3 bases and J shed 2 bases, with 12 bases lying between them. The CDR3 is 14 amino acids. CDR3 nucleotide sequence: TGTGCCAGCAGCTCCCTCGAGAGTACCTACGAGCAGTACGTC. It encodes CASSSLESTYEQYV.

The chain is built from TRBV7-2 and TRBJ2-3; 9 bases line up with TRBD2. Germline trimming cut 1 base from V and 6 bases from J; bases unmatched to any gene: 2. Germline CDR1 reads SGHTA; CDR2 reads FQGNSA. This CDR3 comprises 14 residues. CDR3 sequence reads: CASSLVAGVDTQYF. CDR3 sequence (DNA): TGTGCCAGCAGCTTAGTAGCGGGGGTGGATACGCAGTATTTT.

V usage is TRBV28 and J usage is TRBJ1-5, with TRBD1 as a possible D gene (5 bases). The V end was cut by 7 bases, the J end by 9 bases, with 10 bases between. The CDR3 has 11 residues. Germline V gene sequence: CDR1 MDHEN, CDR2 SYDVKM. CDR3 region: CASTSGGPQHF. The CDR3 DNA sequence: TGTGCCAGCACCTCGGGGGGGCCCCAGCATTTT.

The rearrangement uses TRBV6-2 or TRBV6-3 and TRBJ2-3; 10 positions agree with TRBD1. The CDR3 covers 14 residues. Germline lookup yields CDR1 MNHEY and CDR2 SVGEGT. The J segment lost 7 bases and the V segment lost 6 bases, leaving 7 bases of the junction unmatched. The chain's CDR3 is CASSGTGERNTQYF. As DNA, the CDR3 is TGTGCCAGCAGCGGGACAGGGGAGCGAAATACGCAGTATTTT.

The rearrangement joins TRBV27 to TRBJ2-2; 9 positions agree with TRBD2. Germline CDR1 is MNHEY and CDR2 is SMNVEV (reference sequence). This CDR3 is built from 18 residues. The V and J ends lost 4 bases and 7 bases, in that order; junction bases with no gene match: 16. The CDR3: CASSSTMEAGGRVGELFF. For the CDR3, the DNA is TGTGCCAGCAGTTCCACCATGGAGGCGGGGGGGCGCGTCGGGGAGCTGTTTTTT.

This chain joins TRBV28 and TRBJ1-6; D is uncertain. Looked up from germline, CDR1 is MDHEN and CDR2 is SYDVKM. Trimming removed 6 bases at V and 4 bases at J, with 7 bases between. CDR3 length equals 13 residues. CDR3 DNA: TGTGCCAGCAGCCTACGGTATAATTCACCCCTCCACTTT. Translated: CASSLRYNSPLHF.

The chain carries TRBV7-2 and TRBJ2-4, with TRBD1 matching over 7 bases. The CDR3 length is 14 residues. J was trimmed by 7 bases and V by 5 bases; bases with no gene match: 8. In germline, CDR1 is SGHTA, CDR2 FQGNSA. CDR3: CASSPDRVGNIQYF. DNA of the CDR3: TGTGCCAGCAGCCCAGACAGGGTCGGGAACATTCAGTACTTC.

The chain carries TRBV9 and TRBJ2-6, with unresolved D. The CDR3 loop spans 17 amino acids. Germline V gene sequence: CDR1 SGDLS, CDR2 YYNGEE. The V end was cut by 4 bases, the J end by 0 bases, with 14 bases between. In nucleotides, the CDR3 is TGTGCCAGCAGCCCATCCGCCAGTGTCTCTGGGGCCAACGTCCTGACTTTC. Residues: CASSPSASVSGANVLTF.